This T cell receptor (beta chain) was sequenced for a study of blood T cell repertoires in COVID-19 (dated by TCRdb to 2020 to 2021). Notes on the research overall: The collaborator samples originated in the United States, Italy and Spain and spanned the acute and convalescent phases of COVID-19. The prospective study material was composed of cDNA or gDNA derived from T cells, B-cell-depleted T cells, or PBMCs. Subjects who had been exposed to COVID-19, were actively infected with it, or had recovered from it provided the deeply sampled blood TCRbeta repertoires that made up the dataset. A freely available public database, intended as a resource for researchers studying the immune response to SARS-CoV-2, is where the repertoires were released. Samples came from the ongoing ImmuneRACE study (first 160 participants) plus 1,254 subjects from 6 global collaborators. Nearly every sample came with metadata listing a de-identified subject ID, COVID-19 status, age in years and sex. HLA class I and class II types, where available, came from metadata supplied by the sample provider rather than from assay-based typing. Results the study describes overall, beyond this receptor: The amount of clinical and demographic metadata varied by source and participant and was provided uncurated.

The junction shows trimming of 4 bases on V and 4 bases on J, and the gene matches do not reach 2 bases of it. The CDR3 starts with the cysteine, ends with the phenylalanine, and has 13 residues. The retained sequence is limited to the CDR3, 39 bases, with the frame set at the first base. CDR1 LGHDT and CDR2 YNNKEL are derived from the germline V gene (reference sequence). The immunoSEQ Assay, a bias-controlled multiplex PCR, was used to amplify TCRbeta CDR3 regions from genomic DNA. The study's own analysis went as follows. Nucleated cell counts per sample were estimated from amplification of reference gene primers within the assay. To quantify the absolute abundance of each unique TCRbeta CDR3 rearrangement, sequence reads were collapsed and filtered. For each sample, productive Simpson clonality was calculated as the square root of Simpson's diversity index over productive rearrangements. As stored in TCRdb, this immuneACCESS dataset retains in-frame rearrangements with V and J assigned. A fraction of the clones does not appear; measured against another copy, unresolved V genes explain less than half of the discrepancy, and the remainder lacks a known reason. For V, J and clone size, that table is used; D and trimming come from the DNA. In this sample the table shows some 220,000 clones, roughly 75% of which occur a single time. 7% to 8.5% of the sample lies in the top ten.

The collaborating institutions used their own protocols to collect whole blood in K2EDTA tubes. For TCRbeta analysis, collaborators shipped samples as frozen whole blood, isolated PBMCs, or DNA extracted from either of those sample types. Notes on this clone: This receptor's antigen is unknown. No base quality information exists; no much larger clone differs at one position.

Sequencing was performed on peripheral blood. The clonotype originates from a woman aged 70 to 79 with acute or convalescent COVID-19. This receptor chain uses TRBV3-1 (or the pseudogene TRBV3-2) and TRBJ1-1; 8 nucleotides in the junction match TRBD1. The DNA reads TGTGCCAGCAGCCTAGGACAGGGCACTGAAGCTTTCTTT. It codes for CASSLGQGTEAFF.